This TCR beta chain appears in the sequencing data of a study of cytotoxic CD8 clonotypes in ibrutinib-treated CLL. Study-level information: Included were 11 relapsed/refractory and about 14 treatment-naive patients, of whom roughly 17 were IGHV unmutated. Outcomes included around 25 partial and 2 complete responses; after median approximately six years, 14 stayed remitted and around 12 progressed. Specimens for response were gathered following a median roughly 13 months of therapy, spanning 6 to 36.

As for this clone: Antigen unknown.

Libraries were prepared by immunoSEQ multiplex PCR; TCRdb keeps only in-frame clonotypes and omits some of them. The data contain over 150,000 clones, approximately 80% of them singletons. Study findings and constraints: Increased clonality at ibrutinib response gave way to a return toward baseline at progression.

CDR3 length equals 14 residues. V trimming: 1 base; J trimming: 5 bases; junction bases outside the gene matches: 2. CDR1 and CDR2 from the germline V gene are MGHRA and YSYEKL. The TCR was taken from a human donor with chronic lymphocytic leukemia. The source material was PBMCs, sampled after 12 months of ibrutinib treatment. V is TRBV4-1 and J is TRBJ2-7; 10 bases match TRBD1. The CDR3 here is CASSQAGTGDEQYF. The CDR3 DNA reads TGCGCCAGCAGCCAAGCCGGGACAGGGGACGAGCAGTACTTC.